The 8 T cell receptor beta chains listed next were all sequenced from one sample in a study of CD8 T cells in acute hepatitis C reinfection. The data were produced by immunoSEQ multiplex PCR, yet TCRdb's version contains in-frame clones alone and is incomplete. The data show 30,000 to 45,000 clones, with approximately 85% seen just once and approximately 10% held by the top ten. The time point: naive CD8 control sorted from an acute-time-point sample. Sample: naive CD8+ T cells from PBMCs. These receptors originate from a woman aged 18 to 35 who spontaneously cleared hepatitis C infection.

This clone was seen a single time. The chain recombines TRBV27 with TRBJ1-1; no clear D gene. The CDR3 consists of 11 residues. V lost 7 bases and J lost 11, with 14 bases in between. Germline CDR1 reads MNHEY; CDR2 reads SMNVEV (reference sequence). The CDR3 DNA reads TGTGCCAGCAAAAATGTTCAAGAGGCTTTCTTT. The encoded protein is CASKNVQEAFF.

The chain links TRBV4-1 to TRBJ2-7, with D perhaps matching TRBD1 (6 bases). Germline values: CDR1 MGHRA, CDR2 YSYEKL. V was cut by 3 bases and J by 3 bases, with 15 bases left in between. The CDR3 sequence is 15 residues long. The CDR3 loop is CASSHYADSDYEQYF. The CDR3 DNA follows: TGCGCCAGCAGCCACTATGCGGACAGCGACTACGAGCAGTACTTC.

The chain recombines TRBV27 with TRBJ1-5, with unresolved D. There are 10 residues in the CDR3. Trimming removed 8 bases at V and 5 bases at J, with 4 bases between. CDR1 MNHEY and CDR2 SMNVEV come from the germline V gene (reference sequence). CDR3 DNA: TGTGCCAGCGGGTATCAGCCCCAGCATTTT. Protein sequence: CASGYQPQHF.

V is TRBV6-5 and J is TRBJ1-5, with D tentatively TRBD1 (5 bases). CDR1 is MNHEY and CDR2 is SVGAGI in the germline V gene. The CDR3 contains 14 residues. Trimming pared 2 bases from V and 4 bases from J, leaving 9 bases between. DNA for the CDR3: TGTGCCAGCAGTTACACGCAGGGAAATCAGCCCCAGCATTTT. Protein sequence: CASSYTQGNQPQHF.

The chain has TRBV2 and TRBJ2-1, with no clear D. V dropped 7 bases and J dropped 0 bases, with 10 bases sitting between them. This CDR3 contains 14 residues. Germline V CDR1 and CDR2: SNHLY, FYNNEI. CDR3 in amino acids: CASMELSSYNEQFF. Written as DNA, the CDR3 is TGTGCCAGCATGGAGTTGAGCTCCTACAATGAGCAGTTCTTC.

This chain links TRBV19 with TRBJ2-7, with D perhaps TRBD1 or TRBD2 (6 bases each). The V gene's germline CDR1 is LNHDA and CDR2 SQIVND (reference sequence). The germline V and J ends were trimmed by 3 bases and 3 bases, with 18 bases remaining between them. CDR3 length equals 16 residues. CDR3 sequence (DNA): TGTGCCAGTAGTATTGTGGGGGGCTCTAGAATCTACGAGCAGTACTTC. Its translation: CASSIVGGSRIYEQYF.

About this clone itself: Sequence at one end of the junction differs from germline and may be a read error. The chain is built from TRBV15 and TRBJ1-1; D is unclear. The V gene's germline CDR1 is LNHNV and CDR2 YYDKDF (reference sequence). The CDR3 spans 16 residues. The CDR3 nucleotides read TGTGCCACCAGCACGAGGTGGAGGGATTTGAATACTGAAGCTTTCTTT. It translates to CATSTRWRDLNTEAFF.

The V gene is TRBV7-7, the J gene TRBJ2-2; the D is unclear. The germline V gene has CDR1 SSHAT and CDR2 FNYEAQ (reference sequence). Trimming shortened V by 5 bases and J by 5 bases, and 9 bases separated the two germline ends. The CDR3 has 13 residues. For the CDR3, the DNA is TGTGCCAGCAGCCAGAGGATAACCGGGGAGCTGTTTTTT. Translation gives CASSQRITGELFF.